The clone carrying this TCR beta chain came up once. Its target is unknown. Time point defined: week 11, during vaccination. The investigators gave 300 ug of mutant IDH1 20-mer peptide in each vaccine dose, together with topical imiquimod. The data originate from a study of a mutant IDH1 vaccine in newly diagnosed glioma. Using immunoSEQ multiplex PCR, the repertoire was profiled, and TCRdb retains in-frame clones only, with some absent. The sample comprises 35,000 to 50,000 clones, about four fifths of which are singletons, and 2.2% rests with the top ten. Looked up from germline, CDR1 is MDHEN and CDR2 is SYDVKM. This CDR3 has 16 residues. The V and J ends lost 4 bases and 7 bases respectively, with 20 bases between them.

The TCR sequence derives from a man aged 40-55 years with glioma. V gene TRBV28 combines with J gene TRBJ1-5; tentative D call: TRBD1 (5 bases). The source material was PBMCs, sampled from a glioma patient whose treatment included an IDH1 peptide vaccine. CDR3 residues: CASSSPGTPSGQPQHF. The CDR3 nucleotides read TGTGCCAGCAGTTCCCCCGGGACGCCCTCAGGCCAGCCCCAGCATTTT.